This T cell receptor (beta chain) is from a study of CD8 T cells in ankylosing spondylitis. Broader study findings: Previous work reported some of these motif variants in the synovial fluid and blood of reactive arthritis. Disease-linked clones proved CD8+ and comparatively uncommon in peripheral blood. Reportedly, disease-linked clones are significantly enriched in ankylosing spondylitis patients' matched synovial fluid. Seemingly characteristic of ankylosing spondylitis blood was a TCR beta motif consisting of about 8 highly homologous variants.

This clonotype showed up just a few times. The target antigen is unknown. The germline V gene encodes CDR1 MNHEY and CDR2 SVGEGT. The CDR3 is 13 amino acids. Trimming shortened V by 4 bases and J by 5 bases, and 11 bases separated the two germline ends. TCRdb re-called the 5' RACE reads through MiXCR, storing one row per CDR3 protein. The top ten clones hold about 6.8% of a sample with about 500,000 distinct CDR3 sequences, about 13% of them seen once. The TCR sequence derives from a male donor with ankylosing spondylitis. V gene TRBV6-2 or TRBV6-3 combines with J gene TRBJ1-1; D may be TRBD1 (5 bases). What was sequenced was blood, either unsorted or a sorted T cell fraction (not recorded which). CDR3 DNA: TGTGCCAGCAGTTCATCCCGGGGGACTGAAGCTTTCTTT. It encodes CASSSSRGTEAFF.